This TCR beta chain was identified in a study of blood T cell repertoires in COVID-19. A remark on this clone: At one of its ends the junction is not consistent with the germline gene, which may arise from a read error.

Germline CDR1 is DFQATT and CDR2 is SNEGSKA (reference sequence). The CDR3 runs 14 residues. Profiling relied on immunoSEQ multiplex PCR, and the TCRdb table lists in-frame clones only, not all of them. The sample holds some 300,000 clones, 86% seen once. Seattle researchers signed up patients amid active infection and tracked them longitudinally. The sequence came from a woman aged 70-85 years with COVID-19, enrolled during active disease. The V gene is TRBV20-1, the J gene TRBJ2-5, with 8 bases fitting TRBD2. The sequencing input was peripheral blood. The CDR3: CNASTTGGPETQYF. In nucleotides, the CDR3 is TGCAATGCTAGTACAACGGGGGGGCCCGAGACCCAGTACTTC.